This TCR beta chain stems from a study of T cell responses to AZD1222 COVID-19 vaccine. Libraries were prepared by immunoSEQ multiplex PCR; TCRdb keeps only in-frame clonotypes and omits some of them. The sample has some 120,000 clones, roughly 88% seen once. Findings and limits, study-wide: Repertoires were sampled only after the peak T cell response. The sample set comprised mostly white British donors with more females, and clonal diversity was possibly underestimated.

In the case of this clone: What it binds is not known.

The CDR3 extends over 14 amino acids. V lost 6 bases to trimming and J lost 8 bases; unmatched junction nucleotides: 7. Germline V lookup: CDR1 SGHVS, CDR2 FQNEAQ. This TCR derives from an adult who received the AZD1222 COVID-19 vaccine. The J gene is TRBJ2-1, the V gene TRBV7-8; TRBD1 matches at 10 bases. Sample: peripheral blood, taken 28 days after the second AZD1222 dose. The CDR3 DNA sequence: TGTGCCAGCAGGAGGGACAGGGGATCACATGAGCAGTTCTTC. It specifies CASRRDRGSHEQFF.